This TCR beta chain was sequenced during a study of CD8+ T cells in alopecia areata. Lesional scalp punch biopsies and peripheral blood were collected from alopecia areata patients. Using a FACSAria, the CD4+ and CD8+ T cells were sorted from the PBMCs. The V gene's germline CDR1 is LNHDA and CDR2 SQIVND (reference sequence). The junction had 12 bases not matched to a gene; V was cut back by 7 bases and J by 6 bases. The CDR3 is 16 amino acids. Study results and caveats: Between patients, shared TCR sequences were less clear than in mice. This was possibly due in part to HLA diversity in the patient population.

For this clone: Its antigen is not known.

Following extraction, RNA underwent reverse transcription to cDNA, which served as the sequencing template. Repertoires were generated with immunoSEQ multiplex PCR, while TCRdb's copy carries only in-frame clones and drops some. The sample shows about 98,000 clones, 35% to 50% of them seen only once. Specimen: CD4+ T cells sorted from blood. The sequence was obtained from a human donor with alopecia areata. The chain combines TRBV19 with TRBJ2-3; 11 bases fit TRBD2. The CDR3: CASMDGTSGGLDTQYF. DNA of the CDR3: TGTGCCAGTATGGACGGGACTAGCGGAGGGTTGGATACGCAGTATTTT.